Here is one T cell receptor (beta chain) with its context. Its antigen is unidentified. Treatment for every participant with HIV took place in the United States. Every sample had about 0.9-10 million cryopreserved PBMC in it before DNA extraction. This sample was included in a study of long-term antiretroviral therapy in people with HIV. Whole-study findings and limits: Clones that expanded before ART (that is, prior to treatment) dominated the repertoire at all time points. ART preceded a rise in diversity that nonetheless stayed lower than in transplant donor controls.

The CDR3 is 15 residues long. Germline V gives CDR1 SNHLY, CDR2 FYNNEI. J lost 2 bases, V lost 6 bases, and 6 bases had no gene match. Survey-level immunoSEQ v3.0 assays were run. Some clones are missing from TCRdb's copy, which holds only in-frame ones; the method was immunoSEQ multiplex PCR. The sample holds roughly 40,000 clones, about 94% seen once. The TCR was taken from a man aged 30-40 years with HIV. The chain carries TRBV2 and TRBJ2-1; 8 bases match TRBD1. Sample: unsorted PBMCs, taken 9 to 9.5 years after starting antiretroviral therapy. CDR3: CASSPRTGPYNEQFF. In DNA form, the CDR3 reads TGTGCCAGCAGCCCAAGGACAGGGCCCTACAATGAGCAGTTCTTC.